The TCR beta chain described here comes from a study of cytomegalovirus exposure and HLA in healthy donors. Study overall: Early released data had 80 million or so unique TCRs, all coming from HLA-typed donors. Whole-study results and caveats: In an earlier analysis, in 540 or so donors, most V segments appeared productive either ~90% or ~30% of the time. When presence/absence was analysed, sequencing depth was taken to be roughly uniform across donors.

Note on this clone: Its antigen is not identified.

V dropped 6 bases and J dropped 2 bases, with 15 bases sitting between them. Germline lookup yields CDR1 SGHVS and CDR2 FNYEAQ. The CDR3 contains 15 residues. Those who donated were healthy bone marrow donors. PCR was performed using 60 Vbeta and 13 Jbeta primers. The data were produced by immunoSEQ multiplex PCR, yet TCRdb's version contains in-frame clones alone and is incomplete. Here the sample spans more than 85,000 clones, approximately 82% being singletons. This clonotype was obtained from a man aged 30 to 45 in good health and CMV-seropositive. The chain has TRBV7-6 and TRBJ2-3; maybe TRBD2 (5 bases). Sequenced material: PBMCs. CDR3 sequence reads: CASSPGLTNTDTQYF. As DNA, the CDR3 is TGTGCCAGCAGTCCTGGACTTACCAACACAGATACGCAGTATTTT.